This T cell receptor beta chain appears in the sequencing data of a study of memory CD4+ T cells and cytomegalovirus serostatus. CDR1 SGDLS and CDR2 YYNGEE come from the germline V gene. The J segment lost 6 bases and the V segment lost 2 bases, leaving 7 bases of the junction unmatched. CDR3 length: 16 residues. Single viable CD3+CD4+CD8-CD45RO+ cells were sorted as the memory CD4+ T cells. The table came from immunoSEQ multiplex PCR; TCRdb's copy has only in-frame clones and leaves some out. The sample includes around 57,000 clones, 60% to 85% seen only once; the top ten take 0.53%. The rearrangement uses TRBV9 and TRBJ2-5; the match to TRBD2 covers 13 bases. The sequence derives from an adult in good health and CMV-seronegative. Some clones in this sample may be carry-over from other donors' samples. Sequenced: memory CD4+ T cells from blood. The DNA for the CDR3 is TGTGCCAGCAGCGTGGGGACTAGCGGGAATATTAAGACCCAGTACTTC. It codes for CASSVGTSGNIKTQYF. The variable domain in full, completed from reference TRBV9 and TRBJ2-5, reads DSGVTQTPKHLITATGQRVTLRCSPRSGDLSVYWYQQSLDQGLQFLIQYYNGEERAKGNILERFSAQQFPDLHSELNLSSLELGDSALYFCASSVGTSGNIKTQYFGPGTRLLVL.